This entry lists 23 T cell receptor beta chains sequenced from one sample in a study of T cell repertoires in ileal Crohn's disease. TCRdb keeps only in-frame clones here, not all; method: immunoSEQ multiplex PCR. The profile shows 13,000 to 15,000 clones, more than 60% of them singletons. Stated time point: inflamed ileum from the surgical specimen. The sequencing sample was made of ileal tissue. The receptors shown here come from an adult with Crohn's disease.

DNA of the CDR3: TGCGCCAGCAGCTTGATAGGTCCGGGCCCAGGGGTTAACTATGGCTACACCTTC. Encoded protein: CASSLIGPGPGVNYGYTF. This chain joins TRBV5-1 and TRBJ1-2; D possibly corresponds to TRBD1 (6 bases). The CDR3 runs 18 residues. V shed 1 base and J shed 1 base, with 20 bases lying between them. Germline V gene data show CDR1 as SGHRS and CDR2 as YFSETQ.

The rearrangement joins TRBV28 to TRBJ1-1, with 7 bases matching TRBD1. The V gene's germline CDR1 is MDHEN and CDR2 SYDVKM. V lost 3 bases and J lost 8; bases outside the gene matches: 6. This CDR3 region has 13 residues. Here the CDR3 reads CASSLDAGGEAFF. CDR3 bases: TGTGCCAGCAGTTTGGATGCAGGGGGAGAAGCTTTCTTT.

The chain joins TRBV13 to TRBJ1-2; no firm D call. Deletions cut 1 base from V and 8 bases from J, with 11 bases between. Germline CDR1 reads PRHDT; CDR2 reads FYEKMQ (reference sequence). The CDR3 has 13 residues. CDR3 amino acids: CASSLAVPVGYTF. The CDR3 coding sequence is TGTGCCAGCAGCTTAGCGGTGCCGGTGGGCTACACCTTC.

The V call is TRBV5-1, the J call TRBJ1-1, with 7 bases fitting TRBD1. Germline V CDR1 and CDR2: SGHRS, YFSETQ. With V trimmed by 4 bases and J by 2 bases, 8 bases remained unmatched. The CDR3 extends over 15 amino acids. CDR3 protein: CASSPAGTDNTEAFF. The CDR3, as DNA: TGCGCCAGCAGCCCCGCGGGGACAGATAACACTGAAGCTTTCTTT.

V usage is TRBV11-3 and J usage is TRBJ2-7, with 7 nucleotides matching TRBD2. The germline CDR1 and CDR2 sequences are SGHNT and YENEEA. This CDR3 is built from 14 residues. J gave up 0 bases and V 1 base, and 0 bases lay outside the gene matches. CDR3 sequence (DNA): TGTGCCAGCAGCTTAGGCGGGGGCTCCTACGAGCAGTACTTC. Its translation: CASSLGGGSYEQYF.

This chain joins TRBV6-1 and TRBJ2-3, with a possible D match to TRBD1 (6 bases). CDR1 and CDR2 (germline): MNHNS, SASEGT. The CDR3 extends over 14 amino acids. Between the trimmed V and J ends, which lost 5 bases and 2 bases, there was a span of 11 bases. The CDR3, as DNA: TGTGCCAGCAGTCCGCCAGGGGACACAGATACGCAGTATTTT. Residues: CASSPPGDTDTQYF.

The V and J genes are TRBV25-1 and TRBJ2-1; 9 bases fit TRBD2. The junction had 5 bases not matched to a gene; V was cut back by 4 bases and J by 7 bases. Germline CDR1 reads MGHDK; CDR2 reads SYGVNS. The length of the CDR3 is 14 residues. For the CDR3, the DNA is TGTGCCAGCAGTGGCGCGGGGGGGTCAAATGAGCAGTTCTTC. Amino acids: CASSGAGGSNEQFF.

This clone appeared a single time. The V call is TRBV7-9, the J call TRBJ1-2; no firm D call. V dropped 2 bases and J dropped 0 bases, with 7 bases sitting between them. Per the germline V gene, CDR1 is SEHNR and CDR2 is FQNEAQ (reference sequence). This CDR3 is 14 amino acids long. CDR3 sequence reads: CASSLLGANYGYTF. The CDR3 nucleotides read TGTGCCAGCAGCTTACTAGGAGCTAACTATGGCTACACCTTC.

The V and J genes are TRBV6-1 and TRBJ2-3; possibly TRBD1 or TRBD2 for D (5 bases each). The CDR3 spans 15 residues. V was pared by 3 bases and J by 4 bases, with 14 bases between. From germline, CDR1 is MNHNS and CDR2 SASEGT. For the CDR3, the DNA is TGTGCCAGCAGTGAGTCGGGGCTAGAAGCAGATACGCAGTATTTT. Translated: CASSESGLEADTQYF.

The gene calls are TRBV18 and TRBJ1-1, with 9 bases that match TRBD1. Per germline, CDR1 KGHSH and CDR2 LQKENI. The CDR3 is 16 residues long. The V segment lost 3 bases and the J segment 7 bases; nucleotides outside the gene matches: 12. CDR3 sequence (DNA): TGTGCCAGCTCACCGATTTCATCCGGGACAGGGATTGAAGCTTTCTTT. This encodes CASSPISSGTGIEAFF.

In its sample, this clone was seen once. The V and J genes are TRBV7-9 and TRBJ2-1; TRBD2 matches 11 bases. The ends lost 7 bases at V and 2 bases at J; junction bases unmatched: 4. This CDR3 comprises 15 residues. Germline CDR1 is SEHNR and CDR2 is FQNEAQ (reference sequence). The chain's CDR3 is CASTSLAGAYNEQFF. CDR3 sequence (DNA): TGTGCCAGCACCTCACTAGCGGGGGCCTACAATGAGCAGTTCTTC.

Concerning this clone itself: The junction shows a germline mismatch at one end, possibly a read error. The gene calls are TRBV5-6 and TRBJ1-1; D is unresolved. Looked up from germline, CDR1 is SGHDT and CDR2 is YYEEEE. The CDR3 spans 13 residues. The CDR3 is CANSLVKASKAFF. The CDR3 nucleotides read TGTGCCAACAGCTTGGTGAAGGCATCCAAAGCTTTCTTT.

A few counts support this clone. The chain carries TRBV4-1 and TRBJ1-1, with unresolved D. V lost 0 bases to trimming and J lost 1 base, with 12 bases between them. Germline values: CDR1 MGHRA, CDR2 YSYEKL. The CDR3 has 16 residues. CDR3 DNA sequence: TGCGCCAGCAGCCAAGATGCGGACGGGCAGAACACTGAAGCTTTCTTT. This encodes CASSQDADGQNTEAFF.

The CDR3: CASSDSTSGPNEQFF. The DNA for the CDR3 is TGTGCCAGCAGTGACTCAACTAGCGGGCCCAATGAGCAGTTCTTC. This chain connects TRBV6-4 to TRBJ2-1, with TRBD2 matching 9 bases. This CDR3 is 15 amino acids long. Germline CDR1 MRHNA, CDR2 SNTAGT. Trimming at V came to 0 bases and at J to 6 bases, leaving 3 bases not matched to a gene.

The chain joins TRBV15 to TRBJ2-1, with a possible D match to TRBD1 (6 bases). Germline CDR1 reads LNHNV; CDR2 reads YYDKDF (reference sequence). Trimming stripped 3 bases from V and 7 bases from J, with 10 bases between. This CDR3 is built from 13 residues. The CDR3 DNA is TGTGCCACCAGCAGTCGAAGGGGGAATGAGCAGTTCTTC. Its translation is CATSSRRGNEQFF.

This clone was observed a single time. In DNA form, the CDR3 reads TGTGCCAGCAGCCTCTCCACACAGGAGGCTTTCTTT. It is translated as CASSLSTQEAFF. V gene TRBV6-6 combines with J gene TRBJ1-1, with D possibly matching TRBD1 (5 bases). This CDR3 spans 12 amino acids. CDR1 is MNHNY, CDR2 SVGAGI, per germline (reference sequence). V was clipped by 6 bases and J by 11 bases, with 16 bases between them.

The chain has TRBV7-8 and TRBJ2-7, with 8 nucleotides matching TRBD1. Trimming at V came to 3 bases and at J to 7 bases, leaving 14 bases not matched to a gene. CDR3 size: 16 residues. From germline, CDR1 is SGHVS and CDR2 FQNEAQ. CDR3 sequence reads: CASSFSPPRTGREQYF. CDR3 nucleotide sequence: TGTGCCAGCAGCTTTTCCCCCCCTAGGACAGGGCGGGAGCAGTACTTC.

Worth noting for this clone: Its ends do not fully match the called genes, so a read error is possible. This chain links TRBV30 with TRBJ1-3; 11 nucleotides align to TRBD1. The CDR3 length is 14 residues. Germline CDR1 and CDR2: GTSNPN and SVGIG (reference sequence). The CDR3 is CAQRTGGVVNTTYF. The CDR3 DNA is TGTGCCCAAAGGACAGGGGGCGTAGTAAACACCACATATTTT.

This chain uses TRBV7-3 with TRBJ2-7; 9 nucleotides match TRBD1. The junction had 9 bases not matched to a gene; V was cut back by 5 bases and J by 1 base. This CDR3 has 16 amino acids. Germline CDR1 reads SGHTA; CDR2 reads FQGTGA. The CDR3 DNA sequence: TGTGCCAGCAGCCTGCGTTGGGACAGGGAGTCCTACGAGCAGTACTTC. Amino acids: CASSLRWDRESYEQYF.

The chain links TRBV30 to TRBJ2-1; D is perhaps TRBD2 (6 bases). Germline-derived CDR1 and CDR2 are GTSNPN and SVGIG (reference sequence). Trimming cost V 5 bases and J 6 bases, with 20 bases left between them. The CDR3 has 15 residues. The CDR3 DNA reads as TGTGCCTGGGGAACCCCTGTTAGCGGTACCAATGAGCAGTTCTTC. It yields the protein CAWGTPVSGTNEQFF.

The genes are TRBV7-3 and TRBJ2-3; 8 bases match TRBD1. V lost 3 bases and J lost 5; bases outside the gene matches: 7. Germline values: CDR1 SGHTA, CDR2 FQGTGA. CDR3 length: 15 amino acids. The CDR3 is CASSLDGTGGDTQYF. CDR3 DNA: TGTGCCAGCAGCTTGGATGGGACAGGTGGAGATACGCAGTATTTT.

This clone was seen just once. This rearrangement joins TRBV27 to TRBJ1-5; D uncertain. The germline V gene encodes CDR1 MNHEY and CDR2 SMNVEV (reference sequence). The CDR3 covers 16 residues. The V gene lost 0 bases and the J gene lost 7 bases, with 16 bases spanning the gap. CDR3 sequence (DNA): TGTGCCAGCAGTTTATCATCGCGTGGGGATCCGCAGCCCCAGCATTTT. It translates to CASSLSSRGDPQPQHF.

This rearrangement joins TRBV9 to TRBJ2-4, with TRBD2 matching over 10 bases. V gave up 0 bases and J gave up 0 bases; unmatched junction bases: 6. This CDR3 has 18 residues. Germline CDR1 reads SGDLS; CDR2 reads YYNGEE. The CDR3 nucleotides are TGTGCCAGCAGCGTAGATCCTAGCGGGGGCCTAGCCAAAAACATTCAGTACTTC. Protein product: CASSVDPSGGLAKNIQYF. Complete variable domain (other parts from reference TRBV9 and TRBJ2-4): DSGVTQTPKHLITATGQRVTLRCSPRSGDLSVYWYQQSLDQGLQFLIQYYNGEERAKGNILERFSAQQFPDLHSELNLSSLELGDSALYFCASSVDPSGGLAKNIQYFGAGTRLSVL.